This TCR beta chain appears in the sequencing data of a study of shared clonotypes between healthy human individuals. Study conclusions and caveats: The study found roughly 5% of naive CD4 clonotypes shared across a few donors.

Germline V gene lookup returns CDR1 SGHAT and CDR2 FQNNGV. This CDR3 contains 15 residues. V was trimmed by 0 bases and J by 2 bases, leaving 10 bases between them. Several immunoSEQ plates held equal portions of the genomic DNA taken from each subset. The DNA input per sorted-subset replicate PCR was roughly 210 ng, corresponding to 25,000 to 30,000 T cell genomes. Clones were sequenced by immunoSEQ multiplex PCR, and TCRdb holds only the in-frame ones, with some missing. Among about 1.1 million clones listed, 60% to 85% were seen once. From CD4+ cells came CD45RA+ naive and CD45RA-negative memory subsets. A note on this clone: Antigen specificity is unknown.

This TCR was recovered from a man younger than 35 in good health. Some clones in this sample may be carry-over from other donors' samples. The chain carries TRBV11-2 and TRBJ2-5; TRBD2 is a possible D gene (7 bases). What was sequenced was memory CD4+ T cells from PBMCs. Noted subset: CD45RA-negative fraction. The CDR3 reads CASSLDRGGQETQYF. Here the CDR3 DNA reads TGTGCCAGCAGCTTAGACAGGGGAGGGCAAGAGACCCAGTACTTC.